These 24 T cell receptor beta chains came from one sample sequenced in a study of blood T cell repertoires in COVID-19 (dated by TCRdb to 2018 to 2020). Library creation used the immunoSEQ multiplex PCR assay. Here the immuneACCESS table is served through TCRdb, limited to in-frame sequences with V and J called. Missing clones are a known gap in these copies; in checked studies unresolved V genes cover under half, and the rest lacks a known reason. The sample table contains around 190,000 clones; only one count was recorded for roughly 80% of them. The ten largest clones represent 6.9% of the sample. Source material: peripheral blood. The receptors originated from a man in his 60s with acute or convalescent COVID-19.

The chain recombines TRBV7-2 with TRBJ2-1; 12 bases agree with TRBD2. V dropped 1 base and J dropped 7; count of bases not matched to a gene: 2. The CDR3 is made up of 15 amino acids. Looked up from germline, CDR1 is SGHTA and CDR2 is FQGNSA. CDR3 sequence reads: CASSLGLAGGNEQFF. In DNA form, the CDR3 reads TGTGCCAGCAGCTTAGGCCTAGCGGGGGGGAATGAGCAGTTCTTC.

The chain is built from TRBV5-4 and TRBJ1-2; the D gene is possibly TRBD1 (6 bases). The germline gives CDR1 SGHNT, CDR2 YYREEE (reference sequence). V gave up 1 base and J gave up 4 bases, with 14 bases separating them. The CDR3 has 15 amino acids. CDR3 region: CASSLPGERGYGYTF. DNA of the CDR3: TGTGCCAGCAGCTTGCCAGGGGAGAGGGGCTATGGCTACACCTTC.

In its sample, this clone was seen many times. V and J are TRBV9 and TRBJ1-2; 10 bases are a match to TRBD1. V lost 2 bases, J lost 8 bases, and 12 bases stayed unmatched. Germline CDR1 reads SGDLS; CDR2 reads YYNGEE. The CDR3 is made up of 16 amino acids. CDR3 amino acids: CASSVERSTGGGGYTF. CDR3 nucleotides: TGTGCCAGCAGCGTCGAAAGATCGACAGGGGGCGGGGGCTACACCTTC. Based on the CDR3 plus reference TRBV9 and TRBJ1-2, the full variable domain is DSGVTQTPKHLITATGQRVTLRCSPRSGDLSVYWYQQSLDQGLQFLIQYYNGEERAKGNILERFSAQQFPDLHSELNLSSLELGDSALYFCASSVERSTGGGGYTFGSGTRLTVV.

The CDR3 DNA reads as TGTGCCAGCAAGAGGGCCTCTGGGGCCAACGTCCTGACTTTC. Protein: CASKRASGANVLTF. V gene TRBV2 combines with J gene TRBJ2-6, with D tentatively TRBD2 (5 bases). Germline CDR1 is SNHLY and CDR2 is FYNNEI. Trimming pared 7 bases from V and 0 bases from J, leaving 7 bases between. The CDR3 sequence is 14 residues long.

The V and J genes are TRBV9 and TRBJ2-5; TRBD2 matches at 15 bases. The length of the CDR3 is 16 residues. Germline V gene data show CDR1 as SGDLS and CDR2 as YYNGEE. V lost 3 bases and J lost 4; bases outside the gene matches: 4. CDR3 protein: CASSALGLAGGETQYF. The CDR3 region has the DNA TGTGCCAGCAGCGCCCTGGGACTAGCGGGAGGAGAGACCCAGTACTTC.

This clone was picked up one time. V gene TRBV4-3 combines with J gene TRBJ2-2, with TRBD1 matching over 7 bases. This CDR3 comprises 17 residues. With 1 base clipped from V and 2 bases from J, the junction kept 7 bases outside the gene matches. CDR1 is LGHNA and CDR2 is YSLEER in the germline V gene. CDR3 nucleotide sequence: TGCGCCAGCAGCCAAGTAAAGGGGGCTTTAAACACCGGGGAGCTGTTTTTT. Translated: CASSQVKGALNTGELFF.

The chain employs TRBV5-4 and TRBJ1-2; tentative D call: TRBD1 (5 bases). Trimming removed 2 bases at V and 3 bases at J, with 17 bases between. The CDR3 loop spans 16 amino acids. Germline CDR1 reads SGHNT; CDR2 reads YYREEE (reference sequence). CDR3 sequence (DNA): TGTGCCAGCAGCTTCGAAGGGGATCGTGGGTACTATGGCTACACCTTC. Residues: CASSFEGDRGYYGYTF.

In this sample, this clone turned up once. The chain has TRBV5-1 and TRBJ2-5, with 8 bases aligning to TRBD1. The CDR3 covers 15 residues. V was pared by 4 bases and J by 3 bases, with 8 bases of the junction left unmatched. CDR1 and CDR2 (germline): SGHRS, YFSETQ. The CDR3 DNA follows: TGCGCCAGCAGCCAGACTCCGGGACAGGAAGAGACCCAGTACTTC. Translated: CASSQTPGQEETQYF.

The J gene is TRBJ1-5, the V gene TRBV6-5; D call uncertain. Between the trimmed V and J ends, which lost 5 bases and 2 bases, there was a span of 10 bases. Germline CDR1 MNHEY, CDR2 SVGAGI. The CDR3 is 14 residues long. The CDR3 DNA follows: TGTGCCAGCAGTCTCGGTGGGCGCAATCAGCCCCAGCATTTT. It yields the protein CASSLGGRNQPQHF.

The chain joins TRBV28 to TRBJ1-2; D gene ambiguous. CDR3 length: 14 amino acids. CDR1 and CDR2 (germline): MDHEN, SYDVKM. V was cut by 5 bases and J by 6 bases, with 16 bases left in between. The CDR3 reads CASSLSGSPNGYTF. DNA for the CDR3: TGTGCCAGCAGTCTTTCGGGGTCTCCTAATGGCTACACCTTC.

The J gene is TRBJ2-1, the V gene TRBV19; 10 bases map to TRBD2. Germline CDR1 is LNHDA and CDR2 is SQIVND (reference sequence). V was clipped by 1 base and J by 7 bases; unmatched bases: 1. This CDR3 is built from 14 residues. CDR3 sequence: CASSIASGGNEQFF. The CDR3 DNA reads TGTGCCAGTAGTATAGCTAGCGGGGGTAATGAGCAGTTCTTC.

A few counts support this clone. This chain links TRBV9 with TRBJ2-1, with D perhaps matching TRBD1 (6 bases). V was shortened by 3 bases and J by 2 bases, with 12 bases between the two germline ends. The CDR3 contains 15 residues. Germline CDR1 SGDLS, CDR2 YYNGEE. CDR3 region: CASSAGQSTYNEQFF. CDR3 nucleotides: TGTGCCAGCAGCGCTGGACAGTCCACCTACAATGAGCAGTTCTTC.

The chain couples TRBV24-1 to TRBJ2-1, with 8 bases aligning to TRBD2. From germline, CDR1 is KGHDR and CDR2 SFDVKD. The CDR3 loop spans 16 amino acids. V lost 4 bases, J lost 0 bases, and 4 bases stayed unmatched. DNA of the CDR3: TGTGCCACCAGTGACAGTCTAGCGGGCTCCTACAATGAGCAGTTCTTC. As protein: CATSDSLAGSYNEQFF.

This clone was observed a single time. For the CDR3, the DNA is TGTGCCAGCAGAGACGATAGGGGTGAGCAGTTCTTC. Translated, it gives CASRDDRGEQFF. The chain couples TRBV12-3 or TRBV12-4 to TRBJ2-1; tentative D call: TRBD1 (5 bases). CDR3 length: 12 residues. Trimming removed 6 bases from V and 9 bases from J, with 12 bases in between.

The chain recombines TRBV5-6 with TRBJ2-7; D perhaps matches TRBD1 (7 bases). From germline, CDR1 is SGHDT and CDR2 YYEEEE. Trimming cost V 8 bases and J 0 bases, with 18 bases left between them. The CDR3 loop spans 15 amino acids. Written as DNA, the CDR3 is TGTGCCAGTCTTCTGAGCAGGGGGGTCTCCTACGAGCAGTACTTC. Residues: CASLLSRGVSYEQYF.

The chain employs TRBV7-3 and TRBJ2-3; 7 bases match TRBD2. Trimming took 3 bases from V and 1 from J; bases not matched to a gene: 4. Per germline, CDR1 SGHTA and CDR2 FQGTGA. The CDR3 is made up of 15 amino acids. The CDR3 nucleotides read TGTGCCAGCAGCTTGGGCGGGGGTGGCACAGATACGCAGTATTTT. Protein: CASSLGGGGTDTQYF.

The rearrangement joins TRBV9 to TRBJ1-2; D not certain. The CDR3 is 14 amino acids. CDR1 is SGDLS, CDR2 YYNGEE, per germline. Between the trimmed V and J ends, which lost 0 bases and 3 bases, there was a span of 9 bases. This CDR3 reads CASSVGHGDYGYTF. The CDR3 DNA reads TGTGCCAGCAGCGTAGGCCACGGGGACTATGGCTACACCTTC.

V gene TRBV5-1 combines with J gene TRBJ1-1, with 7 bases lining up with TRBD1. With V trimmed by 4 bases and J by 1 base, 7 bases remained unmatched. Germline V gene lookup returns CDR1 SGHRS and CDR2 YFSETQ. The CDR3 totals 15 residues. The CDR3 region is CASSVSQGGNTEAFF. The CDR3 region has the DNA TGCGCCAGCAGCGTCTCCCAGGGGGGGAACACTGAAGCTTTCTTT.

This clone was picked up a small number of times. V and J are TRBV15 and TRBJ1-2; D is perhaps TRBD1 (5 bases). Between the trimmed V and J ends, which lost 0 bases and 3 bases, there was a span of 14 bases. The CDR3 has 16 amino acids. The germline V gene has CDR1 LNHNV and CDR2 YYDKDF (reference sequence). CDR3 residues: CATSRDLQGADYGYTF. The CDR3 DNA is TGTGCCACCAGCAGAGATCTCCAAGGGGCAGACTATGGCTACACCTTC.

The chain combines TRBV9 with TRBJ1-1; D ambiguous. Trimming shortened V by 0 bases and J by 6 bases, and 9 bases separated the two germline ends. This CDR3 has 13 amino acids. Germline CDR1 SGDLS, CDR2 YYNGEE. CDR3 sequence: CASSVDGSAEAFF. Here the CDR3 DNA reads TGTGCCAGCAGCGTAGACGGGAGCGCTGAAGCTTTCTTT.

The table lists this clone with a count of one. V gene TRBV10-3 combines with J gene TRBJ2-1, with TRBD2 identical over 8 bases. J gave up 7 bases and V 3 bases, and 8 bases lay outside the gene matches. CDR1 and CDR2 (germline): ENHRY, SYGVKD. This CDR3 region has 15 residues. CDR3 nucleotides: TGTGCCATCAGTGACTGGGAGCTAGCGGGTAATGAGCAGTTCTTC. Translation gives CAISDWELAGNEQFF.

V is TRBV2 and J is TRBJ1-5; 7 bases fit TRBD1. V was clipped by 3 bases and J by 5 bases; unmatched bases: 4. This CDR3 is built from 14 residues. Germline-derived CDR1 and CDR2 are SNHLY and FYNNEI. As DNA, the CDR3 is TGTGCCAGCAGTGACAGGACAGGAGATCAGCCCCAGCATTTT. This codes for CASSDRTGDQPQHF. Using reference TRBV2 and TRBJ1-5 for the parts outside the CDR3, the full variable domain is EPEVTQTPSHQVTQMGQEVILRCVPISNHLYFYWYRQILGQKVEFLVSFYNNEISEKSEIFDDQFSVERPDGSNFTLKIRSTKLEDSAMYFCASSDRTGDQPQHFGDGTRLSIL.

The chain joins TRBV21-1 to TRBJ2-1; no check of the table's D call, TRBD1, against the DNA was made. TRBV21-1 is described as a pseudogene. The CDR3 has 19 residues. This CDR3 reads CASSHSSPTGESSYNEQFF. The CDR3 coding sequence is TGTGCCAGCAGCCACTCCAGCCCGACAGGGGAGAGCTCCTACAATGAGCAGTTCTTC.

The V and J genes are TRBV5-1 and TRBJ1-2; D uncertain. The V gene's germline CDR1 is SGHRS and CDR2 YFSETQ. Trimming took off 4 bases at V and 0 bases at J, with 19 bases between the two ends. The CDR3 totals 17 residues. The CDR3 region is CASSPTVGPSSNYGYTF. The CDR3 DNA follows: TGCGCCAGCAGCCCCACAGTGGGCCCGAGCTCTAACTATGGCTACACCTTC.